The 8 T cell receptor beta chains in this list originate from one sample, sequenced in a study of vaccination effects on CD4 cells after COVID-19. No antigen has been identified for these receptors. Assay used: immunoSEQ multiplex PCR; TCRdb lists only in-frame clones, some missing. The sample holds around 32,000 clones, around three quarters seen once. Sequencing was preceded by expansion of antigen-specific CD4+ T cells with viral peptide pools in the ViraFEST assay. Isolating CD4+ T cells followed more than eight days of culture. As their vaccination, participants received two doses of either BNT162b2 or mRNA-1273. This specimen was CD4+ T cells from PBMCs cultured with HCoV-229E spike peptides, taken after COVID-19 vaccination. These receptors were collected from a human donor who received a COVID-19 vaccine.

V gene TRBV2 combines with J gene TRBJ1-1; 9 bases match TRBD1. Germline-derived CDR1 and CDR2 are SNHLY and FYNNEI. The CDR3 has 16 amino acids. After removal of 4 bases from V and 5 bases from J, the junction contained 11 bases not matched to a gene. CDR3 in amino acids: CASSVSAGTGRTEAFF. In DNA form, the CDR3 reads TGTGCCAGCAGTGTGTCGGCCGGGACAGGGCGGACTGAAGCTTTCTTT.

This clone showed up just a few times. J is TRBJ1-5 and V is TRBV10-3; D is perhaps TRBD1 (6 bases). The germline gives CDR1 ENHRY, CDR2 SYGVKD. The CDR3 loop spans 14 amino acids. V gave up 3 bases and J gave up 5 bases, with 11 bases separating them. The CDR3 loop reads CAISDTTGHQPQHF. The CDR3 DNA is TGTGCCATCAGTGACACCACAGGGCATCAGCCCCAGCATTTT.

The chain links TRBV11-2 to TRBJ2-7, with D perhaps given as TRBD1 or TRBD2 (6 bases each). The germline CDR1 and CDR2 sequences are SGHAT and FQNNGV. Deletions cut 5 bases from V and 4 bases from J, with 24 bases between. The CDR3 contains 17 residues. CDR3 nucleotide sequence: TGTGCCAGCAGCCCCACCCGCGGGGCAGGGGACTTTTACGAGCAGTACTTC. It yields the protein CASSPTRGAGDFYEQYF.

The J gene is TRBJ2-3, the V gene TRBV7-6; 7 nucleotides match TRBD1. CDR1 and CDR2 from the germline V gene are SGHVS and FNYEAQ. There are 15 residues in the CDR3. V lost 5 bases, J lost 0 bases, and 5 bases stayed unmatched. CDR3 loop: CASSRTGQSTDTQYF. CDR3 coding DNA: TGTGCCAGCAGCCGGACGGGACAGAGCACAGATACGCAGTATTTT.

The rearrangement uses TRBV25-1 and TRBJ2-7; D is possibly TRBD1 (5 bases). The CDR3 length is 13 residues. The V gene lost 6 bases and the J gene lost 0 bases, with 9 bases spanning the gap. CDR1 is MGHDK and CDR2 is SYGVNS in the germline V gene. CDR3 amino acids: CASRPTGSYEQYF. In DNA form, the CDR3 reads TGTGCCAGCAGGCCCACAGGCTCCTACGAGCAGTACTTC.

This rearrangement joins TRBV3-1 (or the pseudogene TRBV3-2) to TRBJ2-5, with D perhaps TRBD2 (6 bases). Trimming stripped 4 bases from V and 2 bases from J, with 14 bases between. The germline gives CDR1 LGHDT, CDR2 YNNKEL (reference sequence). This CDR3 has 15 amino acids. The DNA of the CDR3 is TGTGCCAGCAGCCTGAACCTGGGGACTCAAGAGACCCAGTACTTC. Encoded protein: CASSLNLGTQETQYF.

The chain links TRBV14 to TRBJ2-1; D is perhaps TRBD1 or TRBD2 (5 bases each). V was shortened by 0 bases and J by 9 bases, with 18 bases between the two germline ends. The CDR3 runs to 16 residues. Germline values: CDR1 SGHDN, CDR2 FVKESK. CDR3 amino acids: CASSQDKGRPYGEQFF. The CDR3 nucleotides are TGTGCCAGCAGCCAAGATAAGGGACGACCGTACGGTGAGCAGTTCTTC.

The chain carries TRBV19 and TRBJ1-4, with no clear D. Germline CDR1 reads LNHDA; CDR2 reads SQIVND (reference sequence). The V end was cut by 3 bases, the J end by 0 bases, with 5 bases between. The CDR3 sequence is 14 residues long. The CDR3 DNA reads TGTGCCAGTAGTATGACGGCAACTAATGAAAAACTGTTTTTT. Encoded protein: CASSMTATNEKLFF.